The source of this TCR beta chain is a study of CD8+ T cells in alopecia areata. Study-wide background: At a dose of 5 to 10 mg twice daily, oral tofacitinib was given to treated patients.

The CDR3 consists of 14 residues. V was pared by 6 bases and J by 5 bases, with 8 bases of the junction left unmatched. CDR1 SNHLY and CDR2 FYNNEI come from the germline V gene. The table lists this clone with a few counts. RNA extraction and reverse transcription yielded cDNA as sequencing template. Measured with immunoSEQ multiplex PCR; TCRdb has only the in-frame clones, and not every one. The sample lists around 190,000 clones, 64% occurring once. Stated treatment: oral pan-JAK inhibitor, 5-10 mg twice daily. The chain uses TRBV2 and TRBJ2-7, with 9 bases identical to TRBD1. The sequences come from CD4+ T cells sorted from blood, collected between weeks 47 and 50, from a patient treated with tofacitinib. The sequence derives from a human donor with alopecia areata. CDR3 DNA sequence: TGTGCCAGCAGCTCGGGACAGGGTCCCCACGAGCAGTACTTC. Translating gives CASSSGQGPHEQYF. The variable domain in full, completed from reference TRBV2 and TRBJ2-7, reads EPEVTQTPSHQVTQMGQEVILRCVPISNHLYFYWYRQILGQKVEFLVSFYNNEISEKSEIFDDQFSVERPDGSNFTLKIRSTKLEDSAMYFCASSSGQGPHEQYFGPGTRLTVT.